This TCR beta chain originates from a study of shared clonotypes between healthy human individuals (dated by TCRdb to 2019 to 2021). General notes on the study: The cohort included three men and a couple of women between 18 and 49 years of age. Per donor, three plates each were used for CD4 naive and CD4 memory, two for CD8 naive, and one for CD8 memory. To estimate repertoire size and how much clonotypes are shared between individuals, the study performed deep sequencing of blood TCR repertoires from a handful of healthy adults. Different laboratories and diverse techniques were used to prepare libraries and sequence TCR repertoires, to increase sequencing depth and limit assay-specific biases. Each donor's leukapheresis produced roughly between roughly 0.85 and 10 billion PBMCs.

Using the deep immunoSEQ assay, TCR CDR3 regions were amplified from genomic DNA by multiplex PCR. Extracted genomic DNA from each cell subset was distributed evenly across all wells of several immunoSEQ 96-well plates, and each plate was treated as a replicate. Each replicate PCR for sorted subsets received approximately 220 ng genomic DNA, equal to around 32,000 T cell genomes. Purified libraries were quantified with a Qubit 3.0 fluorometer, sized on a Bioanalyzer 2100, and re-quantified with the KAPA Library Quantification kit. Each immunoSEQ 96-well plate was sequenced on its own single-read 150-cycle Illumina NextSeq 550 flow cell. Concerning the study's data processing: Because only junctional sequences without quality scores were contained in the immunoSEQ output, filtering matching that applied to full-length reads could not be performed. To assign V/J genes and CDR3, sequences were annotated against IMGT germline references using PyIR, a Python wrapper for IgBLAST v1.9. Any read was removed if the V/J assignment was weak (E-value above 1e-6), the CDR3 was missing, or the read contained stop codons, out-of-frame junctions, or ambiguous translated residues. A V3J clonotype was defined by an identical inferred V gene, J gene, and CDR3 amino acid sequence. Percentage overlap between repertoires was computed as shared unique clonotypes divided by the size of the smaller repertoire. Three approaches were used to assess repertoire richness: RTK rarefaction, the Chao1 estimator, and Recon v2.1 estimates of unobserved clonotypes. OLGA was used to compute generation probabilities for all TCRbeta clonotypes that the gDNA method yielded from a few donors. TCRdb took this table from immuneACCESS and kept in-frame rearrangements with V and J called. Such tables lack part of the clones; where checked against another copy, unresolved V genes explain under half of the gap, and the rest is unexplained. The DNA gave D and trimming, while V, J and clone size come from that table. This sample comprises roughly 1 million clones, roughly 80% of them detected only once. Of the sample, 1.4% falls within the top ten clones.

Trimming leaves V shorter by 3 bases and J shorter by 4 bases, with the junction holding 8 bases beyond the gene matches. CDR1 is given as WSHSY and CDR2 as SAAADI, both from the germline V gene. The CDR3 numbers 15 residues from cysteine through phenylalanine. The read is trimmed to its CDR3 DNA, 45 bases read in frame from base 1. Study-level results and caveats: Pairwise subsampling indicated that sequencing depth was expected to affect the degree of clonotype sharing among donors. Even with the large sequencing depth, rarefaction of the sorted-subset datasets indicated that sequencing was incomplete. Across a handful of donors, roughly 5% of naive CD4, around 3.3% of naive CD8, about 2.3% of memory CD4, and under 0.45% of memory CD8 clonotypes were shared. The small number of donors limited the genetic and exposure-history diversity represented. Sampling was limited to blood, and TCR repertoires in tissue likely differ from TCR repertoires in blood. Higher generation probabilities were observed for clonotypes shared by all four sorted-subset donors than for non-shared clonotypes. Naive subsets generally had larger estimated clonotype richness than memory subsets did.

A word on this clone: Its antigen is not yet known. Base-call qualities are not available, and no considerably larger clone is one nucleotide away.

The donors were healthy, HIV-negative adults who had no recently reported acute infections or vaccinations. All donors were Caucasian adults living in Nashville, Tennessee, USA. CD4+ T cells were enriched through magnetic negative selection, after which naive cells were positively selected on CD45RA and the remaining negative fraction served as the memory subset. Blood was collected by leukapheresis, and PBMCs were isolated by Ficoll-Histopaque density gradient centrifugation and then cryopreserved in liquid nitrogen vapor phase. Purity and quantity of every magnetically sorted T cell population were checked by analytical flow cytometry. Each sorted fraction had its genomic DNA isolated and then quantified by UV absorbance on a Nanodrop 2000c.

The sequence is built from TRBV10-2 and TRBJ1-2; a stretch of 7 junction bases matches TRBD1. The sequenced sample consisted of memory CD4+ T cells sorted from blood. Per the publication, the cell subset or site label means: CD45RA-negative fraction. This TCR derives from a man aged 18 to 30 in good health. In nucleotide form, the sequence is TGCGCCAGCAGTGACTCACGACAGGGAACCTATGGCTACACCTTC. This codes for CASSDSRQGTYGYTF.